What follows are 12 T cell receptor beta chains derived from one specimen sequenced in a study of T cell responses to AZD1222 COVID-19 vaccine. The data were produced by immunoSEQ multiplex PCR, yet TCRdb's version contains in-frame clones alone and is incomplete. Of 55,000 to 75,000 clones in the sample, 85% were seen once. The sequencing here drew on peripheral blood, taken on day 0 of AZD1222 vaccination. The receptors here all came from an adult in good health.

The chain recombines TRBV18 with TRBJ2-7; possibly TRBD1 for D (6 bases). The CDR3 runs 13 residues. Germline CDR1 KGHSH, CDR2 LQKENI. V was shortened by 3 bases and J by 4 bases, with 10 bases between the two germline ends. CDR3 sequence reads: CASSPYREYEQYF. The CDR3 bases are TGTGCCAGCTCACCCTACAGGGAGTACGAGCAGTACTTC.

This rearrangement joins TRBV11-2 to TRBJ2-1; the D call may be TRBD1 or TRBD2 (6 bases each). The CDR3 has 15 residues. Germline assignment: CDR1 SGHAT and CDR2 FQNNGV. V lost 5 bases to trimming and J lost 9 bases, with 20 bases between them. The CDR3 here is CASSVVSGGTSEQFF. CDR3 bases: TGTGCCAGCAGCGTAGTGTCTGGGGGGACATCTGAGCAGTTCTTC.

The chain employs TRBV5-1 and TRBJ2-7; no firm D call. The CDR3 totals 15 residues. The V and J ends lost 0 bases and 1 base respectively, with 11 bases between them. Germline assignment: CDR1 SGHRS and CDR2 YFSETQ. The CDR3 nucleotides are TGCGCCAGCAGCTTGGCAAGAGGATTTTCCTACGAGCAGTACTTC. Translation: CASSLARGFSYEQYF. The full variable domain, in which reference TRBV5-1 and TRBJ2-7 provide the parts outside the CDR3, is KAGVTQTPRYLIKTRGQQVTLSCSPISGHRSVSWYQQTPGQGLQFLFEYFSETQRNKGNFPGRFSGRQFSNSRSEMNVSTLELGDSALYLCASSLARGFSYEQYFGPGTRLTVT.

The chain couples TRBV27 to TRBJ2-3; D may be TRBD1 or TRBD2 (5 bases each). Germline-derived CDR1 and CDR2 are MNHEY and SMNVEV (reference sequence). Trimming cost V 11 bases and J 6 bases, with 18 bases left between them. The CDR3 has 13 amino acids. The CDR3: CACRDRYSDTQYF. The CDR3 DNA is TGTGCCTGCCGGGACCGGTATTCGGATACGCAGTATTTT.

The chain joins TRBV18 to TRBJ1-5; D remains ambiguous. Between the trimmed V and J ends, which lost 2 bases and 0 bases, there was a span of 5 bases. The CDR3 is 14 residues long. Germline V gives CDR1 KGHSH, CDR2 LQKENI. The CDR3 sequence: CASSPSDSNQPQHF. In nucleotides, the CDR3 is TGTGCCAGCTCACCATCGGATAGCAATCAGCCCCAGCATTTT. The variable domain in full, completed from reference TRBV18 and TRBJ1-5, reads NAGVMQNPRHLVRRRGQEARLRCSPMKGHSHVYWYRQLPEEGLKFMVYLQKENIIDESGMPKERFSAEFPKEGPSILRIQQVVRGDSAAYFCASSPSDSNQPQHFGDGTRLSIL.

The V and J genes are TRBV10-1 and TRBJ2-1; D ambiguous. Germline CDR1 and CDR2: WNHNN and SYGVQD (reference sequence). Trimming pared 3 bases from V and 7 bases from J, leaving 7 bases between. The CDR3 extends over 12 amino acids. CDR3 DNA: TGCGCCAGCAGTGATCTGGATAATGAGCAGTTCTTC. Its protein is CASSDLDNEQFF.

This rearrangement joins TRBV2 to TRBJ1-2; 9 bases line up with TRBD1. Germline CDR1 reads SNHLY; CDR2 reads FYNNEI. With V trimmed by 5 bases and J by 6 bases, 4 bases remained unmatched. This CDR3 comprises 13 residues. CDR3 region: CASSIQGADGYTF. CDR3 nucleotide sequence: TGTGCCAGCAGTATACAGGGGGCGGATGGCTACACCTTC.

The chain joins TRBV2 to TRBJ2-5; perhaps D is TRBD1 or TRBD2 (6 bases each). Germline V lookup: CDR1 SNHLY, CDR2 FYNNEI. The CDR3 is 13 residues long. V lost 4 bases to trimming and J lost 6 bases, with 12 bases between them. CDR3 sequence (DNA): TGTGCCAGCAGTGTCCTAGGGGGGCAGACCCAGTACTTC. Translation gives CASSVLGGQTQYF.

This clone was recorded only once. The chain joins TRBV19 to TRBJ2-5; D is unclear. Germline loops: CDR1 LNHDA, CDR2 SQIVND (reference sequence). V gave up 3 bases and J gave up 5 bases, with 7 bases separating them. The CDR3 length is 12 residues. This CDR3 reads CASSIRSETQYF. In nucleotides, the CDR3 is TGTGCCAGTAGTATCAGATCGGAGACCCAGTACTTC. The whole variable domain, filled in from reference TRBV19 and TRBJ2-5, reads DGGITQSPKYLFRKEGQNVTLSCEQNLNHDAMYWYRQDPGQGLRLIYYSQIVNDFQKGDIAEGYSVSREKKESFPLTVTSAQKNPTAFYLCASSIRSETQYFGPGTRLLVL.

This sequence joins TRBV10-2 and TRBJ2-7, with D possibly called TRBD1 or TRBD2 (5 bases each). Trimming removed 6 bases at V and 2 bases at J, with 17 bases between. CDR1 and CDR2 (germline): WSHSY, SAAADI. CDR3 length equals 15 residues. The CDR3 sequence is CASRRGQGETYEQYF. The CDR3 nucleotides are TGCGCCAGCAGGAGAGGGCAGGGAGAAACCTACGAGCAGTACTTC.

Only one count was recorded for this clone. V usage is TRBV29-1 and J usage is TRBJ1-1; tentative D call: TRBD1 (6 bases). The CDR3 is made up of 13 amino acids. Trimming removed 3 bases at V and 0 bases at J, with 8 bases between. The germline gives CDR1 SQVTM, CDR2 ANQGSEA. As DNA, the CDR3 is TGCAGCGTTGACAGGGGTTTGAACACTGAAGCTTTCTTT. This encodes CSVDRGLNTEAFF. Variable domain in full (rest from reference TRBV29-1 and TRBJ1-1): SAVISQKPSRDICQRGTSLTIQCQVDSQVTMMFWYRQQPGQSLTLIATANQGSEATYESGFVIDKFPISRPNLTFSTLTVSNMSPEDSSIYLCSVDRGLNTEAFFGQGTRLTVV.

J is TRBJ2-2 and V is TRBV19, with D possibly matching TRBD1 (6 bases). V lost 4 bases and J lost 6, with 12 bases in between. This CDR3 comprises 14 residues. CDR1 is LNHDA and CDR2 is SQIVND in the germline V gene (reference sequence). The CDR3: CASSTAGDAGELFF. CDR3 bases: TGTGCCAGTAGTACGGCAGGGGACGCCGGGGAGCTGTTTTTT.